Presented here are 18 T cell receptor beta chains from one specimen sequenced in a study of human T cells and chemical hapten exposure. TCRdb fed the RACE reads into MiXCR, producing one record per CDR3 protein. The sample records tens of thousands of distinct CDR3 sequences, about a tenth being singletons. Time point here: patch test 1, 2 weeks after DPC sensitization. Stated treatment: therapeutic diphenylcyclopropenone sensitization with weekly scalp DPC. This sample comprised whole blood, obtained in connection with sensitization to the hapten diphenylcyclopropenone (DPC). The receptors were gathered from a woman aged 45-60 years with alopecia areata. Some clones in this sample may be carry-over from other donors' samples.

In this sample, this clonotype turned up a few times. The chain links TRBV9 to TRBJ1-5; D possibly corresponds to TRBD1 (6 bases). V lost 7 bases, J lost 0 bases, and 11 bases lay in between. The germline V gene has CDR1 SGDLS and CDR2 YYNGEE. This CDR3 comprises 14 residues. The CDR3: CASGGTDSNQPQHF. The CDR3 bases are TGTGCCAGCGGGGGCACGGATAGCAATCAGCCCCAGCATTTT. The full variable domain, completed using reference TRBV9 and TRBJ1-5, is DSGVTQTPKHLITATGQRVTLRCSPRSGDLSVYWYQQSLDQGLQFLIQYYNGEERAKGNILERFSAQQFPDLHSELNLSSLELGDSALYFCASGGTDSNQPQHFGDGTRLSIL.

This chain connects TRBV12-3 or TRBV12-4 to TRBJ1-5, with 11 nucleotides matching TRBD1. V shed 6 bases, J shed 6 bases, and the junction held 10 bases outside the gene matches. The CDR3 runs 16 residues. The CDR3 DNA sequence: TGTGCCAGCAGCCTTCGGACAGGGGGCGTTGGTCAGCCCCAGCATTTT. This encodes CASSLRTGGVGQPQHF.

This clonotype has a count of ten or more. The genes are TRBV30 and TRBJ2-2, with TRBD2 matching 10 bases. CDR1 is GTSNPN, CDR2 SVGIG, per germline (reference sequence). The V gene end was trimmed by 1 base and the J gene end by 4 bases; junction bases not matched to a gene: 9. The CDR3 contains 17 residues. The CDR3 DNA sequence: TGTGCCTGGAGTGACTATTTAGCGGGAGGCCCCACCGGGGAGCTGTTTTTT. Its protein is CAWSDYLAGGPTGELFF. The variable domain in full, completed from reference TRBV30 and TRBJ2-2, reads SQTIHQWPATLVQPVGSPLSLECTVEGTSNPNLYWYRQAAGRGLQLLFYSVGIGQISSEVPQNLSASRPQDRQFILSSKKLLLSDSGFYLCAWSDYLAGGPTGELFFGEGSRLTVL.

This clonotype has ten or more counts. The chain combines TRBV5-1 with TRBJ2-3; 7 bases are a match to TRBD2. This CDR3 contains 14 residues. Germline V gene lookup returns CDR1 SGHRS and CDR2 YFSETQ. With V trimmed by 3 bases and J by 3 bases, 4 bases remained unmatched. The CDR3 loop reads CASSSAGGTDTQYF. CDR3 coding DNA: TGCGCCAGCAGCTCGGCCGGGGGGACAGATACGCAGTATTTT.

This clonotype has a count of ten or more. The chain is built from TRBV5-1 and TRBJ2-5; D ambiguous. The CDR3 extends over 12 amino acids. V was shortened by 0 bases and J by 2 bases, with 2 bases between the two germline ends. The germline CDR1 and CDR2 sequences are SGHRS and YFSETQ. CDR3 nucleotides: TGCGCCAGCAGCTTGGAGCAAGAGACCCAGTACTTC. Translated, it gives CASSLEQETQYF.

This clonotype was observed a handful of times. The rearrangement links TRBV12-3 or TRBV12-4 to TRBJ1-5; D gene ambiguous. Trimming pared 6 bases from V and 1 base from J, leaving 13 bases between. The CDR3 has 15 amino acids. The DNA of the CDR3 is TGTGCCAGCAGGAACACGGGAGGGAGCAATCAGCCCCAGCATTTT. It yields the protein CASRNTGGSNQPQHF.

This clonotype came up a few times. V usage is TRBV12-2 and J usage is TRBJ1-5; the listed D gene, TRBD1, was not tested against the DNA. TRBV12-2 is a documented pseudogene. CDR3 size: 18 residues. Here the CDR3 reads CASRLVLPPDRGNQPQHF. CDR3 nucleotides: TGTGCAAGTCGCTTAGTACTCCCCCCCGACAGGGGGAATCAGCCCCAGCATTTT.

In its sample, this clonotype was seen many times. V usage is TRBV11-3 and J usage is TRBJ2-7; TRBD2 might be the D (6 bases). V was clipped by 5 bases and J by 3 bases, with 11 bases between them. Germline CDR1 and CDR2: SGHNT and YENEEA. The CDR3 has 13 residues. CDR3 nucleotide sequence: TGTGCCAGCAGCAGGAGTAGCGGCTACGAGCAGTACTTC. It translates to CASSRSSGYEQYF.

The CDR3 sequence is CASSPGQGPSYEQYF. The CDR3 DNA reads TGTGCCAGCAGCCCGGGACAGGGCCCTTCCTACGAGCAGTACTTC. The rearrangement uses TRBV7-8 and TRBJ2-7, with 9 nucleotides matching TRBD1. After removal of 5 bases from V and 1 base from J, the junction contained 6 bases not matched to a gene. The germline V gene encodes CDR1 SGHVS and CDR2 FQNEAQ. This CDR3 is built from 15 residues.

This clonotype has at least ten counts. The chain recombines TRBV19 with TRBJ2-1; 9 bases fit TRBD1. Germline V gene data show CDR1 as LNHDA and CDR2 as SQIVND (reference sequence). V dropped 4 bases and J dropped 7; count of bases not matched to a gene: 8. The CDR3 totals 15 residues. The CDR3 coding sequence is TGTGCCAGTAGTACCCGACAGGGGGGGAGAAATGAGCAGTTCTTC. Translating it yields CASSTRQGGRNEQFF.

Many counts were recorded for this clonotype. The J gene is TRBJ1-1, the V gene TRBV20-1; no reliable D call. Germline V CDR1 and CDR2: DFQATT, SNEGSKA (reference sequence). CDR3 length: 12 residues. V dropped 2 bases and J dropped 8 bases, with 12 bases sitting between them. This CDR3 is CSARPGIVEAFF. The CDR3 DNA is TGCAGTGCTAGACCCGGAATCGTAGAAGCTTTCTTT.

This clonotype occurred a few times. The gene calls are TRBV29-1 and TRBJ2-7; 13 bases align to TRBD2. Germline CDR1 is SQVTM and CDR2 is ANQGSEA. The ends lost 4 bases at V and 9 bases at J; junction bases unmatched: 6. This CDR3 has 13 amino acids. CDR3 loop: CSVGTSGSSVQYF. For the CDR3, the DNA is TGCAGCGTTGGGACTAGCGGGAGTAGTGTGCAGTACTTC.

The rearrangement uses TRBV4-3 and TRBJ1-2; D ambiguous. Germline assignment: CDR1 LGHNA and CDR2 YSLEER. This CDR3 has 15 amino acids. V lost 0 bases and J 5 bases, leaving 13 bases between the germline ends. The CDR3 sequence is CASSQDLGSSYGYTF. The CDR3 DNA follows: TGCGCCAGCAGCCAAGATCTGGGCAGCTCTTATGGCTACACCTTC.

In its sample, this clonotype was seen a few times. The gene calls are TRBV7-3 and TRBJ2-5, with 11 positions matching TRBD1. Trimming removed 5 bases from V and 4 bases from J; junction bases left unmatched: 3. Germline V gives CDR1 SGHTA, CDR2 FQGTGA. The CDR3 loop spans 14 amino acids. CDR3 loop: CASSPDRGRETQYF. In DNA form, the CDR3 reads TGTGCCAGCAGCCCGGACAGGGGGCGAGAGACCCAGTACTTC.

In its sample, this clonotype was seen a few times. One end of the junction varies from germline; a read error may be responsible. The rearrangement uses TRBV7-7 and TRBJ2-7, with D possibly called TRBD1 or TRBD2 (5 bases each). This CDR3 is built from 14 residues. Germline lookup yields CDR1 SSHAT and CDR2 FNYEAQ (reference sequence). CDR3 nucleotides: TGTGCTAGCAGCCCCTCGGGACGGACCTACGAGCAGTACTTC. Protein: CASSPSGRTYEQYF.

CDR3 protein: CASRRQGETDEKLFF. The DNA of the CDR3 is TGTGCCAGCAGAAGACAGGGGGAGACTGATGAAAAACTGTTTTTT. The chain couples TRBV3-1 to TRBJ1-4, with 9 nucleotides matching TRBD1. The CDR3 contains 15 residues. Per the germline V gene, CDR1 is LGHDT and CDR2 is YNNKEL (reference sequence). The junction had 8 bases not matched to a gene; V was cut back by 6 bases and J by 6 bases.

This clonotype was seen more than once but under ten times. The chain employs TRBV13 and TRBJ2-3; D is unclear. CDR3 length: 12 residues. The V and J ends lost 4 bases and 4 bases respectively, with 6 bases between them. The germline V gene encodes CDR1 PRHDT and CDR2 FYEKMQ (reference sequence). In DNA, the CDR3 is TGTGCCAGCAGCTCCGACCCAGATACGCAGTATTTT. It is translated as CASSSDPDTQYF.

The chain links TRBV27 to TRBJ1-1; D might be TRBD1 (5 bases). The CDR3 contains 15 residues. Deletions cut 3 bases from V and 4 bases from J, with 15 bases between. Germline V gene sequence: CDR1 MNHEY, CDR2 SMNVEV (reference sequence). This CDR3 is CASSFSPGEGTEAFF. In nucleotides, the CDR3 is TGTGCCAGCAGTTTTAGTCCGGGGGAAGGCACTGAAGCTTTCTTT.